Shown below are 6 T cell receptor beta chains from a single sample sequenced in a study of blood T cells in healthy people across ages. For the second PCR, which ran for 7 to 11 cycles, a sample-barcoded 5' primer and a J-beta primer mix were used. One entry per CDR3 protein results from TCRdb running MiXCR on the 5' RACE reads. The profile shows about 1.5 million distinct CDR3 sequences, approximately 38% of them singletons. Material: blood. Every receptor here comes from a woman between 18 and 30 years old in good health.

This clonotype occurred a few times. The chain is built from TRBV29-1 and TRBJ2-1; D remains ambiguous. Looked up from germline, CDR1 is SQVTM and CDR2 is ANQGSEA. This CDR3 comprises 12 residues. V lost 4 bases and J lost 5, with 9 bases in between. CDR3 protein: CSVGPGDNEQFF. The CDR3 DNA reads TGCAGCGTTGGCCCTGGGGACAATGAGCAGTTCTTC.

The chain recombines TRBV10-3 with TRBJ2-3; possibly TRBD1 or TRBD2 for D (6 bases each). This CDR3 is built from 14 residues. In germline, CDR1 is ENHRY, CDR2 SYGVKD. V was clipped by 10 bases and J by 2 bases, with 16 bases between them. The CDR3 coding sequence is TGTGCCACGGGGGCCCTAGAAACCACAGATACGCAGTATTTT. Translating it yields CATGALETTDTQYF.

The chain couples TRBV28 to TRBJ2-4; a possible D gene is TRBD2 (5 bases). The DNA end is a closer match to TRBJ2-7, so the J assignment may be wrong. The CDR3 runs to 12 residues. Germline lookup yields CDR1 MDHEN and CDR2 SYDVKM. CDR3 residues: CATADGTYEQYF. As DNA, the CDR3 is TGTGCCACAGCGGACGGTACCTACGAGCAGTACTTC.

The chain is built from TRBV3-1 and TRBJ2-2; D not resolved. The CDR3 is 14 amino acids. The V end lost 3 bases, the J end lost 0 bases, and 5 bases lay between the germline ends. CDR1 and CDR2 (germline): LGHDT, YNNKEL (reference sequence). This CDR3 is CASSQVTNTGELFF. The CDR3 DNA sequence: TGTGCCAGCAGCCAGGTTACGAACACCGGGGAGCTGTTTTTT.

This clonotype occurred a few times. The chain links TRBV21-1 to TRBJ1-1. TRBV21-1 counts as a pseudogene. The CDR3 has 10 amino acids. The CDR3, as DNA: TGTGCCAGCAGTCCATTGGTCGCTTTCTTT. This translates into CASSPLVAFF.

The chain employs TRBV29-1 and TRBJ2-1, with 14 positions matching TRBD2. The germline V gene encodes CDR1 SQVTM and CDR2 ANQGSEA. The CDR3 length is 17 residues. With V trimmed by 2 bases and J by 6 bases, 9 bases remained unmatched. The CDR3 loop reads CSVEWTSGRPVSNEQFF. In nucleotides, the CDR3 is TGCAGCGTTGAATGGACTAGCGGGAGGCCCGTGAGCAATGAGCAGTTCTTC.